These 8 T cell receptor beta chains share one sample of origin, sequenced in a study of T cells in Graves' hyperthyroidism and ophthalmopathy. Amplification of TCR beta CDR3 regions used RNA as the template. First-round RT-PCR targeting the TCR CDR3 was performed with the HTBI primer set. One entry per CDR3 protein, called by TCRdb with MiXCR from the multiplex PCR reads. The data contain roughly 300,000 distinct CDR3 sequences, 18% of them singletons. Sequences were obtained from blood. The receptor source for this set is a woman in her 50s with Graves' hyperthyroidism.

This clonotype was detected many times. This chain connects TRBV5-1 to TRBJ2-3, with 7 nucleotides matching TRBD2. The CDR3 is 15 residues long. The germline V gene encodes CDR1 SGHRS and CDR2 YFSETQ. Germline trimming cut 4 bases from V and 4 bases from J; bases unmatched to any gene: 9. CDR3 sequence reads: CASSLDGGSADTQYF. The CDR3 coding sequence is TGCGCCAGCAGCCTGGATGGCGGGAGTGCAGATACGCAGTATTTT.

This chain connects TRBV5-1 to TRBJ2-7, with 8 bases matching TRBD1. J lost 1 base, V lost 4 bases, and 7 bases had no gene match. The CDR3 extends over 15 amino acids. Germline lookup yields CDR1 SGHRS and CDR2 YFSETQ. This CDR3 reads CASSKPDRGSYEQYF. CDR3 bases: TGCGCCAGCAGCAAACCAGACAGGGGATCCTACGAGCAGTACTTC.

In its sample, this clonotype was seen a few times. The genes are TRBV2 and TRBJ2-5; D is possibly TRBD1 (6 bases). This CDR3 spans 14 amino acids. Germline loops: CDR1 SNHLY, CDR2 FYNNEI. Trimming shortened V by 2 bases and J by 5 bases, and 12 bases separated the two germline ends. CDR3 in DNA: TGTGCCAGCAGTGAACAGGGGACATCTGAGACCCAGTACTTC. Protein: CASSEQGTSETQYF.

This clonotype has a handful of counts. The gene calls are TRBV7-9 and TRBJ2-3; possible D gene TRBD1, 5 bases. Between the trimmed V and J ends, which lost 7 bases and 1 base, there was a span of 15 bases. The CDR3 covers 15 residues. CDR1 and CDR2 from the germline V gene are SEHNR and FQNEAQ (reference sequence). The CDR3 region has the DNA TGTGCCAGCACCGACAAAGGGGCCCGCACAGATACGCAGTATTTT. Translation: CASTDKGARTDTQYF.

Ten or more counts support this clonotype. V usage is TRBV27 and J usage is TRBJ2-3; D may correspond to TRBD1 or TRBD2 (6 bases each). This CDR3 has 14 residues. Germline lookup yields CDR1 MNHEY and CDR2 SMNVEV (reference sequence). V dropped 6 bases and J dropped 2 bases, with 12 bases sitting between them. Written as DNA, the CDR3 is TGTGCCAGCAGCTCTGGGGGGCACACAGATACGCAGTATTTT. It yields the protein CASSSGGHTDTQYF.

This clonotype was detected ten times or more. The chain links TRBV2 to TRBJ2-7, with D tentatively TRBD1 or TRBD2 (5 bases each). Germline V gene sequence: CDR1 SNHLY, CDR2 FYNNEI. V lost 6 bases and J 4 bases, leaving 7 bases between the germline ends. CDR3 size: 11 residues. CDR3 coding DNA: TGTGCCAGCAGGGGGGAGTACGAGCAGTACTTC. It translates to CASRGEYEQYF.

This clonotype showed up many times. The chain uses TRBV27 and TRBJ2-7, with 7 bases fitting TRBD2. The trim removed 5 bases at V and 7 bases at J, leaving 2 bases unmatched. This CDR3 comprises 11 residues. Germline CDR1 MNHEY, CDR2 SMNVEV (reference sequence). CDR3 bases: TGTGCCAGCAGTGGGGGGGAAGAGCAGTACTTC. It translates to CASSGGEEQYF.

The V and J genes are TRBV5-5 and TRBJ1-1; 7 bases fit TRBD1. The CDR3 totals 15 residues. V lost 1 base to trimming and J lost 3 bases; unmatched junction nucleotides: 6. CDR1 is SGHKS and CDR2 is YYEKEE in the germline V gene (reference sequence). In DNA, the CDR3 is TGTGCCAGCAGCTTGCTCACAGGGGTGTACACTGAAGCTTTCTTT. Protein product: CASSLLTGVYTEAFF.